These 4 T cell receptor beta chains were all obtained from the same sample, sequenced in a study of molecular identifiers for immune sequencing clone quantification. TCRdb fed the PCR reads into MiXCR, producing one record per CDR3 protein. The sample shows more than 450,000 distinct CDR3 sequences, around 25% of them seen only once. Sequenced input: naive CD8+ T cells from blood, with Jurkat cell RNA spiked in. The subset denotes: FACS-sorted CD8+CD4-CCR7+CD45RA+ naive T cells. These receptors all stem from a human donor in good health. Some libraries in this study had Jurkat cell RNA spiked in.

This clonotype was seen repeatedly, ten times or more. The V and J genes are TRBV14 and TRBJ2-7; D perhaps matches TRBD2 (5 bases). Germline V lookup: CDR1 SGHDN, CDR2 FVKESK. This CDR3 region has 14 residues. Trimming removed 3 bases at V and 4 bases at J, with 13 bases between. CDR3 sequence: CASSQGAYWYEQYF. The DNA for the CDR3 is TGTGCCAGCAGCCAGGGAGCCTACTGGTACGAGCAGTACTTC.

This clonotype was found a few times. V and J are TRBV10-1 and TRBJ1-6, with 8 bases identical to TRBD1. The germline CDR1 and CDR2 sequences are WNHNN and SYGVQD (reference sequence). Unmatched junction bases numbered 10, after V lost 5 bases and J lost 7 bases. The CDR3 extends over 16 amino acids. This chain's CDR3 is CASSLWDRRLNSPLHF. CDR3 DNA: TGCGCCAGCAGTCTGTGGGACAGGCGTTTGAATTCACCCCTCCACTTT.

The chain has TRBV20-1 and TRBJ2-7; 9 bases are a match to TRBD1. The CDR3 runs to 15 residues. V was pared by 5 bases and J by 2 bases, with 10 bases of the junction left unmatched. Per the germline V gene, CDR1 is DFQATT and CDR2 is SNEGSKA (reference sequence). The CDR3 is CSAEKGTGITYEQYF. The CDR3 DNA is TGCAGTGCTGAAAAAGGGACAGGGATTACCTACGAGCAGTACTTC.

A few counts support this clonotype. The rearrangement joins TRBV6-2 or TRBV6-3 to TRBJ2-1; D remains unclear. This CDR3 is built from 11 residues. Germline V gene data show CDR1 as MNHEY and CDR2 as SVGEGT. Trimming stripped 8 bases from V and 5 bases from J, with 7 bases between. The CDR3 DNA sequence: TGTGCCAGCGGTCCGCACAATGAGCAGTTCTTC. Its protein is CASGPHNEQFF.